Listed below are T cell receptor beta chains from one sample, sequenced in a study of blood T cell repertoires in COVID-19. TCRdb's copy holds only in-frame clones and misses some; the assay was immunoSEQ multiplex PCR. The table has tens of thousands of clones, around 88% seen once; the top ten hold approximately 5.1%. The sequencing input was peripheral blood. These receptors all stem from a woman over 75 with acute or convalescent COVID-19. Each CDR3 is given with its conserved first and last residue. A D gene is named only where the DNA matches it firmly. Not every row has a clone size; where given, it reads once, few, many or a size class.

CDR3 protein	CDR3 DNA	D gene	V gene	J gene	clone size
CASSTGQGSTDTQYF	TGTGCCAGCAGCACCGGACAGGGCAGCACAGATACGCAGTATTTT	TRBD1	TRBV5-4	TRBJ2-3	once
CASSLRGRSEAFF	TGTGCCAGCAGTCTCAGGGGGCGTTCGGAAGCTTTCTTT	TRBD1	TRBV12-3/TRBV12-4	TRBJ1-1	.
CASSSQQVYEQYF	TGTGCCAGCAGCTCCCAACAGGTGTACGAGCAGTACTTC	.	TRBV7-2	TRBJ2-7	.
CASSLGQGSIYF	TGTGCCAGCAGCCTCGGACAGGGGTCGATATATTTT	TRBD1	TRBV28	TRBJ1-3	.
CASKQASSYNEQFF	TGCGCCAGCAAACAGGCAAGCTCCTACAATGAGCAGTTCTTC	.	TRBV5-1	TRBJ2-1	.
CASSERDRGLRNTIYF	TGTGCCAGCAGTGAAAGGGACAGGGGGCTTAGAAACACCATATATTTT	TRBD1	TRBV2	TRBJ1-3	.
CASSVEWQSYEQYF	TGTGCCAGCAGCGTAGAGTGGCAGTCCTACGAGCAGTACTTC	.	TRBV9	TRBJ2-7	.
CASSSSSGNTIYF	TGTGCCAGCAGCTCGAGCTCTGGAAACACCATATATTTT	.	TRBV11-2	TRBJ1-3	once
CASSTGTGNEQYF	TGTGCCAGCAGCACCGGGACAGGGAACGAGCAGTACTTC	TRBD1	TRBV5-4	TRBJ2-7	.
CASSEPSGTQYF	TGCGCCAGCAGCGAACCGTCCGGGACCCAGTACTTC	.	TRBV5-1	TRBJ2-5	few
CASSLSTGDWAFF	TGTGCCAGCAGCTTGAGCACAGGGGACTGGGCTTTCTTT	TRBD1	TRBV11-2	TRBJ1-1	.